The clone carrying this TCR beta chain was observed a handful of times. The antigen is not known. No conserved phenylalanine or tryptophan ends this CDR3, so it is likely a read error. This CDR3 spans 16 amino acids. Germline V CDR1 and CDR2: SGHRS, YFSETQ. This sample's RNA came from whole unsorted tissue. This non-tumor lung sample came from over 3 cm beyond the tumor edge. The library came from three nested PCR rounds adapted from ARM-PCR protocols. MiXCR was run by TCRdb on the multiplex PCR reads, yielding one entry per CDR3 protein. The table lists fewer than 75,000 distinct CDR3 sequences, around 76% of them singletons. These data originate in a study of tumor and adjacent non-tumor tissue in lung cancer. The wider study: There were around 11 adenocarcinoma, a couple of squamous cell carcinoma and 1 small cell lung cancer cases. On average, productive TCRbeta reads reached about 4.17 million per sample.

Study-level results: TCR diversity was significantly greater in tumor than normal lung tissue.

The chain joins TRBV5-1 to TRBJ2-2; TRBD1 aligns across 9 bases. The TCR sequence derives from a man aged 55 to 69 with non-small cell lung cancer. Sequencing was performed on distant non-tumor lung tissue. CDR3 sequence (DNA): TGCGCCAGCAGCTTACAGGGGGCTTCGAATACCGGGGAGCTGTTTTCT. Translated, it gives CASSLQGASNTGELFS.